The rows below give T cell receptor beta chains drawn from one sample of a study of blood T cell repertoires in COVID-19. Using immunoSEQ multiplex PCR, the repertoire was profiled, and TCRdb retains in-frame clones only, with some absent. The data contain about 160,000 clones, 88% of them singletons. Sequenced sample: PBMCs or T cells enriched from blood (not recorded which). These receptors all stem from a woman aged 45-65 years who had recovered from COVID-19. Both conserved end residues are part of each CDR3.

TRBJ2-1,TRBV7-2,CASSLGLWGGNEQFF
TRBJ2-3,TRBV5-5,CASSQTSASTDTQYF
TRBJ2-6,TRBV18,CASSPLTPRGSGANVLTF
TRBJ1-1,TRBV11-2,CASSFSGGETFF
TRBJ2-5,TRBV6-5,CASSSTEASQETQYF
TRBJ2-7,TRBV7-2,CASSLDSGGAYEQYF
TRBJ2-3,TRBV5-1,CASSLSGTGGTDTQYF
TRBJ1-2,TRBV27,CASSLIGAVGYGYTF
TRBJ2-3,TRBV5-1,CASSLLSVSTDTQYF
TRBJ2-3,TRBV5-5,CASSQSTGDAVDTQYF
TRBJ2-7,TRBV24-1,CATSEPARQGQGYEQYF